This is a list of T cell receptor beta chains from one sample in a study of graft-versus-host responses after intestinal transplantation. TCRdb keeps only in-frame clones here, not all; method: immunoSEQ multiplex PCR. The repertoire holds tens of thousands of clones, roughly 92% seen once, with about 6.7% in the top ten. The sample here was bone marrow, taken less than 750 days after intestinal transplantation. The receptor source for this set is a human patient who received an intestinal transplant, so some T cells may come from the graft donor. The CDR3 runs from the conserved cysteine through the conserved F or W. The D gene is left open where the match is weak. Clone size appears in some rows only: once, few, many, or a class for an expanded clone.

>NA|12|TRBJ2-3|NA|TRBV10-3
CAISDQTDTQYF
TGTGCCATCAGTGACCAAACAGATACGCAGTATTTT
>TRBD2|15|TRBJ2-7|NA|TRBV4-1
CASSQGSGGTYEQYF
TGCGCCAGCAGCCAAGGTAGCGGGGGTACCTACGAGCAGTACTTC
>NA|12|TRBJ2-7|NA|TRBV5-1
CASSSSPYEQYF
TGCGCCAGCAGCTCGTCCCCCTACGAGCAGTACTTC
>NA|17|TRBJ2-3|once|TRBV4-1
CASSPVDGGIRTDTQYF
TGCGCCAGCAGCCCGGTAGATGGCGGAATCCGCACAGATACGCAGTATTTT
>NA|14|TRBJ2-1|NA|TRBV7-7
CASSLAGDYDEQFF
TGTGCCAGCAGCTTAGCGGGAGATTACGATGAGCAGTTCTTC
>NA|13|TRBJ2-5|NA|TRBV12-5
CASGFTSGETQYF
TGTGCTAGTGGTTTCACCAGTGGAGAGACCCAGTACTTC
>NA|13|TRBJ2-1|NA|TRBV2
CASSEGVSNEQFF
TGTGCCAGCAGTGAAGGGGTCAGCAATGAGCAGTTCTTC
>NA|16|TRBJ2-5|NA|TRBV5-4
CASSEGRTPYQETQYF
TGTGCCAGCAGCGAGGGACGGACACCGTACCAAGAGACCCAGTACTTC
>NA|14|TRBJ2-1|NA|TRBV7-2
CASSFRGGGNEQFF
TGTGCCAGCAGCTTCAGGGGGGGCGGCAATGAGCAGTTCTTC
>NA|14|TRBJ2-2|once|TRBV9
CASSGTTPSGELFF
TGTGCCAGCAGCGGGACTACCCCGTCCGGGGAGCTGTTTTTT
>NA|15|TRBJ1-5|few|TRBV5-1
CAKRTTPYSNQPQHF
TGCGCCAAAAGAACCACACCGTATAGCAATCAGCCCCAGCATTTT
>TRBD1|15|TRBJ2-7|NA|TRBV6-5
CASSYPGTGTYEQYF
TGTGCCAGCAGTTACCCCGGGACAGGCACCTACGAGCAGTACTTC
>NA|15|TRBJ1-2|NA|TRBV18
CASSPLEGPGYGYTF
TGTGCCAGCTCACCACTGGAGGGGCCGGGCTATGGCTACACCTTC
>TRBD2|15|TRBJ2-5|NA|TRBV6-5
CASSEAGLNQGTQYF
TGTGCCAGCTCCGAAGCGGGACTCAACCAAGGGACCCAGTACTTC
>TRBD2|18|TRBJ2-3|NA|TRBV7-3
CASSWTSGAFSSTDTQYF
TGTGCCAGCAGCTGGACTAGCGGGGCTTTCTCTAGCACAGATACGCAGTATTTT
>TRBD2|15|TRBJ2-1|NA|TRBV14
CASSPGLAGVYEQFF
TGTGCCAGCAGCCCCGGACTAGCGGGAGTATATGAGCAGTTCTTC
>NA|14|TRBJ2-6|NA|TRBV29-1
CSVARGAGANVLTF
TGCAGCGTTGCCCGGGGAGCAGGGGCCAACGTCCTGACTTTC
>NA|14|TRBJ1-2|NA|TRBV5-1
CASSLASEYYGYTF
TGCGCCAGCAGCTTGGCCTCGGAATACTATGGCTACACCTTC
>TRBD1|13|TRBJ1-5|NA|TRBV29-1
CSVLQGVNQPQHF
TGCAGCGTGCTACAGGGGGTTAATCAGCCCCAGCATTTT
>NA|15|TRBJ2-7|once|TRBV4-1
CASSQDLQASYEQYF
TGCGCCAGCAGCCAAGATTTGCAGGCTTCCTACGAGCAGTACTTC
>TRBD2|12|TRBJ2-1|NA|TRBV2
CASGGRVGEQFF
TGTGCCAGCGGCGGGAGGGTTGGTGAGCAGTTCTTC
>NA|14|TRBJ2-1|NA|TRBV27
CASSDLTSYNEQFF
TGTGCCAGCAGCGATCTGACTAGCTACAATGAGCAGTTCTTC
>TRBD1|17|TRBJ1-4|NA|TRBV11-2
CASSPTGRGITNEKLFF
TGTGCCAGCAGCCCGACAGGGCGGGGTATAACTAATGAAAAACTGTTTTTT
>TRBD1|17|TRBJ1-6|NA|TRBV7-3
CASSLGGDSSYNSPLHF
TGTGCCAGCAGCTTAGGGGGGGACAGCTCCTATAATTCACCCCTCCACTTT
>NA|11|TRBJ2-7|once|TRBV20-1
CSARWWDEQYF
TGCAGTGCTAGGTGGTGGGACGAGCAGTACTTC
>TRBD1|15|TRBJ1-2|NA|TRBV7-9
CASSLGQANNYGYTF
TGTGCCAGCAGCCTCGGACAGGCGAATAACTATGGCTACACCTTC
>NA|12|TRBJ2-7|NA|TRBV6-5
CASSQTGYEQYF
TGTGCCAGCAGCCAGACCGGGTACGAGCAGTACTTC
>NA|14|TRBJ2-1|NA|TRBV2
CASSDGGGLWEQFF
TGTGCCAGCAGCGACGGGGGAGGCCTTTGGGAGCAGTTCTTC
>NA|14|TRBJ2-3|NA|TRBV30
CAWRDLGSTDTQYF
TGTGCCTGGAGAGATTTGGGCAGCACAGATACGCAGTATTTT
>NA|16|TRBJ1-1|NA|TRBV5-1
CASSLAVMSANTEAFF
TGCGCCAGCAGCTTGGCCGTTATGTCAGCGAACACTGAAGCTTTCTTT
>NA|14|TRBJ2-5|NA|TRBV2
CASSAYRGVETQYF
TGTGCCAGCAGTGCTTATAGGGGGGTCGAGACCCAGTACTTC
>NA|14|TRBJ1-2|NA|TRBV11-2
CASSPPRRQVGYTF
TGTGCCAGCAGCCCTCCTCGGCGGCAGGTTGGCTACACCTTC
>TRBD2|16|TRBJ2-5|NA|TRBV9
CASSASGSGSQETQYF
TGTGCCAGCAGCGCCTCGGGAAGCGGGAGCCAGGAGACCCAGTACTTC
>NA|13|TRBJ1-1|NA|TRBV18
CASSLVGDTEAFF
TGTGCCAGCTCCCTCGTTGGGGACACTGAAGCTTTCTTT
>NA|14|TRBJ1-3|NA|TRBV15
CATSSGTLGNTIYF
TGTGCCACCAGCAGCGGGACGCTCGGAAACACCATATATTTT
>NA|15|TRBJ2-2|NA|TRBV7-9
CASSSGRLNTGELFF
TGTGCCAGCAGCTCCGGACGGCTTAACACCGGGGAGCTGTTTTTT
>NA|17|TRBJ1-1|NA|TRBV15
CATSRDFIVYLNTEAFF
TGTGCCACCAGCAGAGATTTTATAGTCTATCTTAACACTGAAGCTTTCTTT
>NA|15|TRBJ2-1|NA|TRBV6-1
CASRSPTSSYNEQFF
TGTGCCAGCAGATCGCCCACCAGCTCCTACAATGAGCAGTTCTTC